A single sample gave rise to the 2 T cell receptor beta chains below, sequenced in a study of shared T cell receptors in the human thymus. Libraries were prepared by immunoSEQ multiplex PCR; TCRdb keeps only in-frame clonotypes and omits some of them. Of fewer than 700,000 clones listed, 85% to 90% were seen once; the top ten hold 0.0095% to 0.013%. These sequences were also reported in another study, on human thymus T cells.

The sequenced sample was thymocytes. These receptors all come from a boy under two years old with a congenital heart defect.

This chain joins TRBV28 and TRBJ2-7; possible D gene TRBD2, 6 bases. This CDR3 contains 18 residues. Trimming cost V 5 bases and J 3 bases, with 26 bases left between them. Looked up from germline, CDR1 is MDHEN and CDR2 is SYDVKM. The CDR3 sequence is CASSPSPPVGRPIYEQYF. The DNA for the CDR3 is TGTGCCAGCAGTCCCTCCCCCCCCGTCGGGAGACCAATCTACGAGCAGTACTTC.

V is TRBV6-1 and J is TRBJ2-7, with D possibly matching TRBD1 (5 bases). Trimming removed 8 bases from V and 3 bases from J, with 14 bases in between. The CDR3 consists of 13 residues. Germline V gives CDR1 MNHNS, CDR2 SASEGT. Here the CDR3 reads CASHKGSNYEQYF. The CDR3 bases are TGTGCCAGCCACAAGGGGTCGAACTACGAGCAGTACTTC.